This TCR beta chain was identified in a study of PD-1 blockade in mismatch repair-deficient tumors. Study as a whole: Enrolled about 2013-2016, patients had progressing, pretreated mismatch repair-deficient cancers of more than ten types.

General study points: Tumor-resident clones, often undetectable pretreatment in blood, expanded then contracted after pembrolizumab.

Of note for this clone: Antigen specificity is unknown.

Using immunoSEQ multiplex PCR, the repertoire was profiled, and TCRdb retains in-frame clones only, with some absent. The sample holds about 63,000 clones, about 91% seen once. PCR or immunohistochemistry showed mismatch repair deficiency in every enrolled patient. TCRs were sequenced from a few patients responding to pembrolizumab. Germline assignment: CDR1 GTSNPN and CDR2 SVGIG (reference sequence). The V segment lost 5 bases and the J segment 3 bases; nucleotides outside the gene matches: 11. The CDR3 length is 15 residues. Sample: peripheral blood, taken 52 weeks after starting pembrolizumab. This TCR was sampled from an adult with mismatch repair-deficient cancer. The V call is TRBV30, the J call TRBJ1-1, with 8 bases identical to TRBD1. The DNA of the CDR3 is TGTGCCTGGGTTAGACAGGGGAAGACCCACACTGAAGCTTTCTTT. Translation gives CAWVRQGKTHTEAFF. The entire variable domain, with the rest obtained from reference TRBV30 and TRBJ1-1, is as follows: SQTIHQWPATLVQPVGSPLSLECTVEGTSNPNLYWYRQAAGRGLQLLFYSVGIGQISSEVPQNLSASRPQDRQFILSSKKLLLSDSGFYLCAWVRQGKTHTEAFFGQGTRLTVV.